This record covers a single T cell receptor (beta chain). Its antigen is as yet unknown. Repertoires were generated with immunoSEQ multiplex PCR, while TCRdb's copy carries only in-frame clones and drops some. The sample lists 2 million to 2.5 million clones, 85% to 95% seen once, with more than 0.1% in the top ten. This CDR3 has 14 residues. With 1 base removed from V and 4 bases from J, the gap between germline ends came to 10 bases. Germline CDR1 is SGHTA and CDR2 is FQGNSA. This specimen comes from a study of shared clonotypes between healthy human individuals. Findings and limits, study-wide: Only blood samples were collected, and tissue repertoires likely differ.

The V gene is TRBV7-2, the J gene TRBJ1-1; unclear D gene. Sample: naive CD4+ T cells sorted from blood. Subset denoted: CD45RA+ positively selected. The sequence came from a man younger than 35 in good health. Here the CDR3 DNA reads TGTGCCAGCAGCTTAGGAGAGGCCACCACTGAAGCTTTCTTT. Its protein product is CASSLGEATTEAFF.